This T cell receptor (beta chain) was profiled in a study of blood T cell repertoires in COVID-19 (dated by TCRdb to the early 2020s). Background for the entire study: Samples covering the acute and convalescent phases of COVID-19 were provided by collaborators in the United States, Italy and Spain. The samples were drawn from two sources: the first 160 participants of the ongoing ImmuneRACE study, and fewer than 1,500 subjects contributed by 6 global collaborators. The repertoires were released in a freely available public database intended as a resource for research on the immune response to SARS-CoV-2. Where HLA class I and class II types were available, the types were taken from metadata supplied by the sample provider, not from assay-based typing. Deeply sampled blood TCRbeta repertoires from subjects exposed to, actively infected with, or recovered from COVID-19 were included in the dataset. The sample metadata nearly always contained a de-identified subject ID, COVID-19 status, age in years and sex. The material from the prospective study consisted of cDNA or gDNA derived from T cells, B-cell-depleted T cells, or PBMCs.

TCRbeta CDR3 regions were amplified from genomic DNA by means of the immunoSEQ Assay, a bias-controlled multiplex PCR. As for the authors' bioinformatics: The number of nucleated cells in each sample was estimated by amplification of reference gene primers within the assay. To quantify the absolute abundance of each unique TCRbeta CDR3 rearrangement, sequence reads were collapsed and filtered. For each sample, productive Simpson clonality was calculated by taking the square root of Simpson's diversity index across productive rearrangements. Not all clones reach the TCRdb copy of this immuneACCESS table, which keeps in-frame sequences only. Checked studies attribute under half of the gap to unresolved V genes and leave the rest unexplained. The V and J calls and clone size were taken over from that table, and D and trimming were inferred from the DNA. Recorded for this sample are roughly 220,000 clones; 88% of them occurred a single time. The top ten clonotypes cover approximately 15% of the sample.

As regards this clone: This clone's antigen is unknown. Within one base of it there is no much larger clone, and no base qualities were kept.

The full study reports these points: The quantity of clinical and demographic metadata differed by source and by participant and was supplied without curation.

Enrolling through a virtual design, the prospective study's participants ranged in age from roughly 18 to 95 years and lived across 24 United States geographic areas. In the prospective study, participants were assigned to cohorts based on the clinical history participants reported in a screening survey and a study questionnaire. Mobile phlebotomists in the prospective study collected whole blood, serum and a nasopharyngeal or oropharyngeal swab from every participant. Additional blood draws and questionnaires over a 2-month period could optionally be provided by prospective study participants. Before DNA extraction, prospective study blood samples were shipped either frozen or at room temperature. Between the V and J ends, shortened by 3 bases and 7 bases respectively, the junction contains 13 bases. The CDR3 holds 13 amino acids from the cysteine to the phenylalanine. Only CDR3 DNA remains: 39 bases, in frame from the first base. CDR1 and CDR2, looked up from the germline V gene, are LGHNA and YNFKEQ.

The sample taken for sequencing was PBMCs or T cells enriched from blood (not recorded which). Recombination joined TRBV4-2 with TRBJ2-7; the D gene is perhaps TRBD2, on 6 matching bases. This receptor was obtained from a woman aged 50 to 60 with acute COVID-19. The bases are TGTGCCAGCAGCCAGGGGGGAAATAGGGAGCAGTACTTC. Its product reads: CASSQGGNREQYF.